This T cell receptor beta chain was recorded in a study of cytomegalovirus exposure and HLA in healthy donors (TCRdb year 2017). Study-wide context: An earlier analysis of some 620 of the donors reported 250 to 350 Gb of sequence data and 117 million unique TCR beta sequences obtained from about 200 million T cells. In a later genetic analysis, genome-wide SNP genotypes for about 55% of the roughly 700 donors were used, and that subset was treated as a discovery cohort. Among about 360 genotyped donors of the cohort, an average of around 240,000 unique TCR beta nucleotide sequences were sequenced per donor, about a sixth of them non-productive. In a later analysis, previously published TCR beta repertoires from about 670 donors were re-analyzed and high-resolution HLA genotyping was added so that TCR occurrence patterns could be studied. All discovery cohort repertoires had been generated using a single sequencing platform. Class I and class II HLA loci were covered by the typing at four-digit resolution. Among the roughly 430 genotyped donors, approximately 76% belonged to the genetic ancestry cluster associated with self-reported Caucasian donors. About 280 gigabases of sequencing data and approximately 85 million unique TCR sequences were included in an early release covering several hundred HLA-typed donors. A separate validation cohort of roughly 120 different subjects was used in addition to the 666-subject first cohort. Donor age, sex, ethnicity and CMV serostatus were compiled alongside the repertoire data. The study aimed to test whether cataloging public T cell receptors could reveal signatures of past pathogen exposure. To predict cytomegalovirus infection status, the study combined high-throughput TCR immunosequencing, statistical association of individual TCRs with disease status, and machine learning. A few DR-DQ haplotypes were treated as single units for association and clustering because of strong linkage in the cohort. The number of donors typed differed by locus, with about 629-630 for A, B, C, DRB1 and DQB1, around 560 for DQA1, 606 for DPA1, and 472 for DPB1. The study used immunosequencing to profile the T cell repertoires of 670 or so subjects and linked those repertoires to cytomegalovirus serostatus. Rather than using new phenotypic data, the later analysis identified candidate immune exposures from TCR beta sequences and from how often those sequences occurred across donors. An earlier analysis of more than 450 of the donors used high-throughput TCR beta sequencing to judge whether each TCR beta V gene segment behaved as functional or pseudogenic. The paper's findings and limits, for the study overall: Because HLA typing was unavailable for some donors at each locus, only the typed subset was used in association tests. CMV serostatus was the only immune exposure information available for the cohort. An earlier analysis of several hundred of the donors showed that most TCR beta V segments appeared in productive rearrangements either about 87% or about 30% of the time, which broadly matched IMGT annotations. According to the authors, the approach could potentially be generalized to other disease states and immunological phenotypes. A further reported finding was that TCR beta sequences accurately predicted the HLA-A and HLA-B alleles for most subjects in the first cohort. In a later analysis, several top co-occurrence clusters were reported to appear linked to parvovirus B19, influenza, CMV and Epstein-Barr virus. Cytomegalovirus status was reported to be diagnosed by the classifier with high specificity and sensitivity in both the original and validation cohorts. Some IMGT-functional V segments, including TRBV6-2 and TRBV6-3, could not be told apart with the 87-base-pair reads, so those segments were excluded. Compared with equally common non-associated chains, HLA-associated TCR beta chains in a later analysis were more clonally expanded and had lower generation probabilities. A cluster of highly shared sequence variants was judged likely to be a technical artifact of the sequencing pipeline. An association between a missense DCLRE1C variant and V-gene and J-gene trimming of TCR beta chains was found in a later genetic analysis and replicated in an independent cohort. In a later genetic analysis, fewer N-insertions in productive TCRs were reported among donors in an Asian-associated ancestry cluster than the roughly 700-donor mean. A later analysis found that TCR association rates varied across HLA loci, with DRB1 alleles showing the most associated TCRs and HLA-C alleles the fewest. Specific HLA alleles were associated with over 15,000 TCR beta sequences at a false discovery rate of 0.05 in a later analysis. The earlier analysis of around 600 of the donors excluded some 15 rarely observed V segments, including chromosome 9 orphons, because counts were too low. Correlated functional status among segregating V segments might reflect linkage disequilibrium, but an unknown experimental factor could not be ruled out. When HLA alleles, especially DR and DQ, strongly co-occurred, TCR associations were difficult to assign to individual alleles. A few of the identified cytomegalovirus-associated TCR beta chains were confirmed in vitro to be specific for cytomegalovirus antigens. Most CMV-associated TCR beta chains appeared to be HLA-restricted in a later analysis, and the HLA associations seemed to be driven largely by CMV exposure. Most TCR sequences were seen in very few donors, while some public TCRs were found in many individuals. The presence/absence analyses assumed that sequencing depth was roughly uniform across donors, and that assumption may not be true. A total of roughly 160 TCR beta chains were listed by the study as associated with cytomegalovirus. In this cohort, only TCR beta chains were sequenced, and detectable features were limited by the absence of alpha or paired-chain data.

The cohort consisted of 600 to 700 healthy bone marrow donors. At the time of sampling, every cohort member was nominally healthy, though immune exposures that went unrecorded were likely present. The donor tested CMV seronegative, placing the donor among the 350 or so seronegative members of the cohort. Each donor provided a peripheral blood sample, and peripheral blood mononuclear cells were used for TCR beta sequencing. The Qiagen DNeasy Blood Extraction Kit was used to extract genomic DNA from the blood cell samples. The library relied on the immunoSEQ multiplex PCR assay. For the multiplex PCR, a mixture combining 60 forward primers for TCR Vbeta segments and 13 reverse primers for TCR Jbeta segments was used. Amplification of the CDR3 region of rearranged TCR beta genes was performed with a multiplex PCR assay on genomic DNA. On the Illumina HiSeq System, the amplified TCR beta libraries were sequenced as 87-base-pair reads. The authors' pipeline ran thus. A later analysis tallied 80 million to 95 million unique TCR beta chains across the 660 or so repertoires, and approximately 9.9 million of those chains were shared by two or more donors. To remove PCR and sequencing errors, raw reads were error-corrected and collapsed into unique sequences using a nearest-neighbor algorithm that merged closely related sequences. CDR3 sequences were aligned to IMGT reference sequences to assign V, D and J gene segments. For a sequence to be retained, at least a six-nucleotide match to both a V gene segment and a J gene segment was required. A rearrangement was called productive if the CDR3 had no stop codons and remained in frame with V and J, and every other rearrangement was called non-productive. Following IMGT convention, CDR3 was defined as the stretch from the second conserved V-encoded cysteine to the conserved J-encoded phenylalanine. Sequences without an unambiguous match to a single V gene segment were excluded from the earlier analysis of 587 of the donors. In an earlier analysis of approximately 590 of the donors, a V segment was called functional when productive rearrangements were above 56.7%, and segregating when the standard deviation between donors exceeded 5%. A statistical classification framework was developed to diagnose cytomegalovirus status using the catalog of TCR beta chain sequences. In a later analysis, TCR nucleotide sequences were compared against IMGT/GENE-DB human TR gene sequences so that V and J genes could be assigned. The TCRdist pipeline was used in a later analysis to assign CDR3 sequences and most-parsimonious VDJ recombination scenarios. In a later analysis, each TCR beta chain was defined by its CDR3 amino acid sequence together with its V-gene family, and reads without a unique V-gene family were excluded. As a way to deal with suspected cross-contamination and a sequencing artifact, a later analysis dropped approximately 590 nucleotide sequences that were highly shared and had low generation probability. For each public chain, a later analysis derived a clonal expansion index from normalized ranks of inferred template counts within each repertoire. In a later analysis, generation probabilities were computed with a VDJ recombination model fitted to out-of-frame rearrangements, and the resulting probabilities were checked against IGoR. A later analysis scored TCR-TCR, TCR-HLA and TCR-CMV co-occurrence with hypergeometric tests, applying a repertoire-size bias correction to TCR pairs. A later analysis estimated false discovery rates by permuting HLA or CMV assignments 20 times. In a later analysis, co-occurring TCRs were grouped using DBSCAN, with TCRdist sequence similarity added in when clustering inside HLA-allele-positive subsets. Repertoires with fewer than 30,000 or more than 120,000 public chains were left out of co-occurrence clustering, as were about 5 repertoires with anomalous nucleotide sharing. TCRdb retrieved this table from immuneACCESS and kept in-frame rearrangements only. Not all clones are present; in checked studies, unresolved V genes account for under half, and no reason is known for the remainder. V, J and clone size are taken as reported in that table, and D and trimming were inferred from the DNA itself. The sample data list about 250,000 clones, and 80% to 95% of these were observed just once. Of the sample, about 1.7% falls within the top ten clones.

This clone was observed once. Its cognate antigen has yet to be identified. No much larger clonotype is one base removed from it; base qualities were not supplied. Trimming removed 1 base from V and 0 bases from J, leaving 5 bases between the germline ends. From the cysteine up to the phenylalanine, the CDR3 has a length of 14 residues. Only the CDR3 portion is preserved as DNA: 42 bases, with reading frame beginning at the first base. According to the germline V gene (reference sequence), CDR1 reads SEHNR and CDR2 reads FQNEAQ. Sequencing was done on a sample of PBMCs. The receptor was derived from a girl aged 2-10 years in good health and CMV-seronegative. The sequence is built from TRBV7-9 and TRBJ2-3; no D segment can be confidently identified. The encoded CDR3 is CASSLVVSTDTQYF. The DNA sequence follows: TGTGCCAGCAGCTTAGTAGTTAGCACAGATACGCAGTATTTT.